The present T cell receptor (beta chain) was sequenced within a study of glioma-infiltrating T cells. General study findings and limits: Gliomas, especially low-grade, showed above-expected tissue-blood divergence; non-neoplastic patients showed below. Tissue and blood shared very few CDR3 sequences.

Per the germline V gene, CDR1 is MNHNS and CDR2 is SASEGT. With 9 bases clipped from V and 3 bases from J, the junction kept 7 bases outside the gene matches. This CDR3 is built from 14 residues. TCR alpha and beta CDR3 regions were amplified from RNA using iRepertoire nested multiplex PCR. One-step reverse transcription and amplification started from approximately 100-400 ng of tissue mRNA or PBMC total RNA. TCRdb re-called the multiplex PCR reads through MiXCR, storing one row per CDR3 protein. The sample consists of around 150,000 distinct CDR3 sequences, around 42% of them appearing once. This clonotype has only a few counts. Antigen: not known.

This sequence joins TRBV6-1 and TRBJ1-1; 10 bases map to TRBD1. This clonotype originated in a human donor with low-grade glioma or glioblastoma, undergoing nonglioma brain surgery, or in good health (not recorded which). Input material: glioma tissue, nonneoplastic brain tissue, or PBMCs (not recorded which). CDR3 DNA sequence: TGTGCCAGTGGACCGGGACAGGGGTACACTGAAGCTTTCTTT. It is translated as CASGPGQGYTEAFF.